This entry lists 6 T cell receptor beta chains sequenced from one sample in a study of shared clonotypes between healthy human individuals. The data were produced by immunoSEQ multiplex PCR, yet TCRdb's version contains in-frame clones alone and is incomplete. This sample has 450,000 to 500,000 clones, with 76% found just once. The sequenced sample was PBMCs. The receptors shown here come from a woman aged 40 to 50 in good health. Some clones in this sample may be carry-over from other donors' samples.

Worth noting for this clone: A read error may explain this, as a much larger clone is one base away. The chain couples TRBV27 to TRBJ2-7, with unresolved D. The V and J ends lost 8 bases and 4 bases respectively, with 6 bases between them. This CDR3 is built from 10 residues. Germline V gene data show CDR1 as MNHEY and CDR2 as SMNVEV (reference sequence). For the CDR3, the DNA is TGTGCCAGCGAGGATTACGAGCAGTACTTC. Its translation is CASEDYEQYF.

The chain employs TRBV7-6 and TRBJ2-2, with D possibly being TRBD1 (5 bases). CDR3 length: 13 amino acids. Deletions cut 7 bases from V and 1 base from J, with 7 bases between. Germline CDR1 and CDR2: SGHVS and FNYEAQ. Here the CDR3 DNA reads TGTGCCAGCAAACAGGAGAACACCGGGGAGCTGTTTTTT. Its protein product is CASKQENTGELFF.

The V and J genes are TRBV7-9 and TRBJ2-3; 7 positions match TRBD2. The CDR3 runs to 15 residues. Trimming took 7 bases from V and 4 from J; bases not matched to a gene: 11. Germline V gives CDR1 SEHNR, CDR2 FQNEAQ (reference sequence). DNA of the CDR3: TGTGCCAGCAACCTCGGGAGGACCCCCGCAGATACGCAGTATTTT. Its protein is CASNLGRTPADTQYF.

The chain has TRBV9 and TRBJ2-7, with 8 bases identical to TRBD1. There are 15 residues in the CDR3. Trimming took 5 bases from V and 7 from J; bases not matched to a gene: 14. CDR1 and CDR2 (germline): SGDLS, YYNGEE. CDR3 sequence (DNA): TGTGCCAGCAGTGTTCAGGACAGGGTGATTGGGGAGCAGTACTTC. This encodes CASSVQDRVIGEQYF.

The chain recombines TRBV11-2 with TRBJ1-3; D is uncertain. Per the germline V gene, CDR1 is SGHAT and CDR2 is FQNNGV. CDR3 length equals 14 residues. The ends were cut back, 6 bases at V and 4 bases at J, with 13 bases in the middle. The CDR3 here is CASRPDGSGNTIYF. Written as DNA, the CDR3 is TGTGCCAGCAGACCTGACGGATCAGGAAACACCATATATTTT.

Here the CDR3 DNA reads TGTGCCAGCAGCGTAGGAGGCGGGATGGCCTACAATGAGCAGTTCTTC. The encoded protein is CASSVGGGMAYNEQFF. The chain uses TRBV9 and TRBJ2-1; D may be TRBD2 (6 bases). The CDR3 totals 16 residues. Germline V gene data show CDR1 as SGDLS and CDR2 as YYNGEE. V shed 0 bases and J shed 2 bases, with 12 bases lying between them.